The 8 T cell receptor beta chains below were found in one sample sequenced in a study of OX40 agonist ivuxolimab in advanced cancers. Assay used: immunoSEQ multiplex PCR; TCRdb lists only in-frame clones, some missing. This repertoire shows about 34,000 clones, about four fifths found once; its top ten account for about 2.7%. Source: CD4+ or CD8+ T cells sorted from blood, taken in a trial of the OX40 agonist ivuxolimab. These receptors came from an adult with an advanced solid tumor such as melanoma, head and neck, liver or kidney cancer.

This chain connects TRBV7-8 to TRBJ2-3; 7 nucleotides align to TRBD1. CDR1 SGHVS and CDR2 FQNEAQ come from the germline V gene. This CDR3 contains 14 residues. V was clipped by 1 base and J by 4 bases; unmatched bases: 2. CDR3 sequence reads: CASSLVGGADTQYF. The CDR3 DNA sequence: TGTGCCAGCAGCTTAGTAGGGGGCGCAGATACGCAGTATTTT.

The V call is TRBV7-2, the J call TRBJ2-6; D not certain. The ends were cut back, 2 bases at V and 0 bases at J, with 2 bases in the middle. Germline V gene data show CDR1 as SGHTA and CDR2 as FQGNSA. This CDR3 spans 14 amino acids. The CDR3 here is CASSLTSGANVLTF. CDR3 coding DNA: TGTGCCAGCAGCTTAACCTCTGGGGCCAACGTCCTGACTTTC.

The V and J genes are TRBV7-2 and TRBJ1-5; 7 bases line up with TRBD1. The CDR3 runs 15 residues. The germline CDR1 and CDR2 sequences are SGHTA and FQGNSA. V was pared by 1 base and J by 1 base, with 1 base of the junction left unmatched. This CDR3 reads CASSLEQGSNQPQHF. The CDR3 DNA is TGTGCCAGCAGCTTAGAACAGGGGAGCAATCAGCCCCAGCATTTT.

The chain combines TRBV4-3 with TRBJ1-2; D is ambiguous. CDR1 is LGHNA, CDR2 YSLEER, per germline. Trimming took off 1 base at V and 8 bases at J, with 17 bases between the two ends. The length of the CDR3 is 15 residues. The CDR3 coding sequence is TGCGCCAGCAGCCAAGTAGCAGGAGCGTCTGGGGGCTACACCTTC. This sequence encodes CASSQVAGASGGYTF.

The chain carries TRBV5-8 and TRBJ2-3; weak D call: TRBD1 (6 bases). The germline V gene encodes CDR1 SGHTS and CDR2 YDEGEE. The CDR3 totals 16 residues. Trimming removed 0 bases at V and 1 base at J, with 12 bases between. This CDR3 reads CASSLDGGGGTDTQYF. The CDR3 DNA follows: TGTGCCAGCAGCTTGGATGGGGGCGGAGGCACAGATACGCAGTATTTT.

The chain uses TRBV4-3 and TRBJ2-5, with TRBD2 as a possible D gene (6 bases). Trimming pared 4 bases from V and 6 bases from J, leaving 12 bases between. The CDR3 consists of 13 residues. Germline-derived CDR1 and CDR2 are LGHNA and YSLEER. CDR3 loop: CASSPLGGKTQYF. CDR3 nucleotides: TGCGCCAGCAGCCCTTTGGGGGGAAAGACCCAGTACTTC.

The chain is built from TRBV5-4 and TRBJ2-7; a possible D gene is TRBD1 (6 bases). The CDR3 consists of 13 residues. The ends were cut back, 2 bases at V and 2 bases at J, with 8 bases in the middle. Germline V gene lookup returns CDR1 SGHNT and CDR2 YYREEE (reference sequence). The CDR3, as DNA: TGTGCCAGCAGCTTCAACAGGGCCTACGAGCAGTACTTC. It translates to CASSFNRAYEQYF.

The V gene is TRBV6-6, the J gene TRBJ2-1, with D perhaps TRBD1 (5 bases). Germline V CDR1 and CDR2: MNHNY, SVGAGI (reference sequence). There are 14 residues in the CDR3. Trimming shortened V by 6 bases and J by 3 bases, and 12 bases separated the two germline ends. The CDR3 nucleotides are TGTGCCAGCAGGACAGATCCTGACTACAATGAGCAGTTCTTC. This translates into CASRTDPDYNEQFF.